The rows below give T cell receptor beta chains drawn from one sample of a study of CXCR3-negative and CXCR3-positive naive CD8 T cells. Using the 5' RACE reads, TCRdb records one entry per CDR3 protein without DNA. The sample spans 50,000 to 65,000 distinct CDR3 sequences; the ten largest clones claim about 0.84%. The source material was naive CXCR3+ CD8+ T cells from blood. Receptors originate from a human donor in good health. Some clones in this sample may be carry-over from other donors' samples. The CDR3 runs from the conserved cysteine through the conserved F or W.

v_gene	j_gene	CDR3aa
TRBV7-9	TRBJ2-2	CASSLGTAANTGELFF
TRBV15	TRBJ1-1	CATSRGSNTEAFF
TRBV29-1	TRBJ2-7	CSVEVSTYEQYF
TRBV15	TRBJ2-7	CATSRLAGSYEQYF
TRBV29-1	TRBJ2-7	CSVGGGQSYEQYF
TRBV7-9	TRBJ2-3	CASRETGVDTQYF
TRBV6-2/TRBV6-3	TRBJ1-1	CASSLTNTEAFF
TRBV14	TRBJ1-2	CASSPGWAASYGYTF
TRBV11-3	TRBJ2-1	CASSPAAFYNEQFF
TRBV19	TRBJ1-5	CASIDEGNQPQHF
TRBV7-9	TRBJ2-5	CASSSEHRDILNQETQYF
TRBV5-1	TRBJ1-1	CASSLEGTEAFF
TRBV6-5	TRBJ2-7	CASSYLSIGNEQYF
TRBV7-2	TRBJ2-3	CASSSAGGGGADTQYF
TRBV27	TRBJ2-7	CASSYRSYYEQYF
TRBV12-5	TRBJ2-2	CASSESGGAGELFF
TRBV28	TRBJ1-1	CASRLAAVGTEAFF
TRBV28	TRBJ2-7	CASSAFLAYEQYF
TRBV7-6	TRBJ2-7	CASSSRVQPYEQYF
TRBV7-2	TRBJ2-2	CASIQASGGDTGELFF
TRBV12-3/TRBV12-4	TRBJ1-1	CASSFGRTAEAFF
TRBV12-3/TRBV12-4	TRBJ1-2	CASSRGPAFYGYTF
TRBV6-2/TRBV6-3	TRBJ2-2	CASSYSMARVNTGELFF
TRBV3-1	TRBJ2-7	CASSQVTARGPYEQYF
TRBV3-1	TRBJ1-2	CASSPEGYGFGGYGYTF
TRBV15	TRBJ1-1	CATSRDSLGWDMVEAFF
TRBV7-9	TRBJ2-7	CASSTWTLYEQYF
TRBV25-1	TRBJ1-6	CASSGQLEGRGSYNSPLHF
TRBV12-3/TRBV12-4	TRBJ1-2	CASSLVSTGSPDGYTF
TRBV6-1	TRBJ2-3	CASSEVGGVYTDTQYF
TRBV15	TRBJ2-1	CATRPALAYNEQFF
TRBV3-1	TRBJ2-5	CASSQVNQDQETQYF
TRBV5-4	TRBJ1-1	CASSFGLLEAFF
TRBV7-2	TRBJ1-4	CASSYLGQGYEKLFF
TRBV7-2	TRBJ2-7	CASSPGTGTHEQYF
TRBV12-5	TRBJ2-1	CASGAASGQGSFEQFF
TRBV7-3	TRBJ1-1	CASSPTGTGYGGFTEAFF
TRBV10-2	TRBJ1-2	CASSESGQWTYGYTF
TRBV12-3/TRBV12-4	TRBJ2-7	CASSYSGRPSYEQYF
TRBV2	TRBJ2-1	CASSKNGGRGLLFF
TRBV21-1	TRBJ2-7	CASSFRLTGISEQYF
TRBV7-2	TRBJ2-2	CASSLETSTGELFF
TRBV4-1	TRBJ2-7	CASSQDWVNYEQYF
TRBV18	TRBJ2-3	CASSPPTRSDTQYF
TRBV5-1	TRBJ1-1	CASSSWTGREAFF
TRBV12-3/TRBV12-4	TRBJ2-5	CASSWYREETQYF
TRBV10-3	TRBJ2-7	CAISGPGVSYEQYF
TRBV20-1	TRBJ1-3	CSARDGISGNTIYF
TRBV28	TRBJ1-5	CASNLQGGNQPQHF
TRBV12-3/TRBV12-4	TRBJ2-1	CASSLAGGAHNEQFF
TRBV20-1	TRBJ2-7	CSARGLAGAPNYEQYF